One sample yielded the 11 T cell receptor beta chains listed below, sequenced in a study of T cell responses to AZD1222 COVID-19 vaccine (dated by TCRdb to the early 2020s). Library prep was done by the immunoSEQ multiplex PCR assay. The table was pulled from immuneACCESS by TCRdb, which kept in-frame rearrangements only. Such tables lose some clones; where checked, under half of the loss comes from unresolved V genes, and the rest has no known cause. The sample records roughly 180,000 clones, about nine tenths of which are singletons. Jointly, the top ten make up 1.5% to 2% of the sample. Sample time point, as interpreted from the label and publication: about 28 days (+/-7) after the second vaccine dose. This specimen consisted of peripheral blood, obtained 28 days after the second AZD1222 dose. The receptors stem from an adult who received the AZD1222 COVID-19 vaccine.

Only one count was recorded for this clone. CDR3 nucleotide sequence: TGTGCCTGGAGTGTATGGCTGACTAACAATGAGCAGTTCTTC. Its protein product is CAWSVWLTNNEQFF. This chain connects TRBV30 to TRBJ2-1; maybe TRBD2 (5 bases). Trimming took off 0 bases at V and 5 bases at J, with 11 bases between the two ends. The CDR3 is 14 residues long. Germline CDR1 reads GTSNPN; CDR2 reads SVGIG (reference sequence).

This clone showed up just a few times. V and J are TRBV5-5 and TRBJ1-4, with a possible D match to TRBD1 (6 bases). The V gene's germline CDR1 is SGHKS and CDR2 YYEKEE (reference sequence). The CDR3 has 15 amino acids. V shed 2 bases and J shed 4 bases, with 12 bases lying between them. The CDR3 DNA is TGTGCCAGCAGCTTCCGGGACAAGATTAATGAAAAACTGTTTTTT. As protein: CASSFRDKINEKLFF.

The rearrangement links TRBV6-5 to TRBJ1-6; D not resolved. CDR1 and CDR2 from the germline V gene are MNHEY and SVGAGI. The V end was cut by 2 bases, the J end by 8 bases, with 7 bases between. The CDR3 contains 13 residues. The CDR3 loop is CASSYQDHSPLHF. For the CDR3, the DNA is TGTGCCAGCAGTTACCAAGATCATTCACCCCTCCACTTT.

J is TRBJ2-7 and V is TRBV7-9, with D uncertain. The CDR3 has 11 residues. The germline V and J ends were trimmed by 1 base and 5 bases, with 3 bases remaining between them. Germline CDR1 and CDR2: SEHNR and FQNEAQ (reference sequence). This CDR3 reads CASSLVDEQYF. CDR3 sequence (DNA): TGTGCCAGCAGCTTAGTCGACGAGCAGTACTTC.

DNA for the CDR3: TGTGCCAGTAGTCCTGACAGGGGTGGAGATGGCTACACCTTC. Protein: CASSPDRGGDGYTF. This chain links TRBV19 with TRBJ1-2; 8 bases are shared with TRBD1. The CDR3 is 14 amino acids. Per germline, CDR1 LNHDA and CDR2 SQIVND (reference sequence). The V and J ends lost 5 bases and 6 bases, in that order; junction bases with no gene match: 8.

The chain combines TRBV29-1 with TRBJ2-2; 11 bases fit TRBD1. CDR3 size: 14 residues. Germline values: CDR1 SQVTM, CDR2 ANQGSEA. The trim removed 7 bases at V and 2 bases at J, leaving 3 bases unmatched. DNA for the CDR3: TGCAGCGCAGGGACAGGGGGAAACACCGGGGAGCTGTTTTTT. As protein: CSAGTGGNTGELFF.

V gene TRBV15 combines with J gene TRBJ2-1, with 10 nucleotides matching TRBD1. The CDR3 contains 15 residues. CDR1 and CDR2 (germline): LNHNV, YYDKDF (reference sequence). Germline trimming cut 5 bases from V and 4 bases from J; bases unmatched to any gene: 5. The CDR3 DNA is TGTGCCACCAGCCTCGGGACAGGGGTTTACAATGAGCAGTTCTTC. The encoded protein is CATSLGTGVYNEQFF.

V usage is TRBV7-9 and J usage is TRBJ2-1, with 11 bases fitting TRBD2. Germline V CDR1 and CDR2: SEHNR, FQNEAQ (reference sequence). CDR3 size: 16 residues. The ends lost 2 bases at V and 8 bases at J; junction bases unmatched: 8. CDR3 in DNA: TGTGCCAGCAGCTTACTAGCGGGAGGAACCCCAGATGAGCAGTTCTTC. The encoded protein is CASSLLAGGTPDEQFF. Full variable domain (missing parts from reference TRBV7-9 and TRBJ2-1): DTGVSQNPRHKITKRGQNVTFRCDPISEHNRLYWYRQTLGQGPEFLTYFQNEAQLEKSRLLSDRFSAERPKGSFSTLEIQRTEQGDSAMYLCASSLLAGGTPDEQFFGPGTRLTVL.

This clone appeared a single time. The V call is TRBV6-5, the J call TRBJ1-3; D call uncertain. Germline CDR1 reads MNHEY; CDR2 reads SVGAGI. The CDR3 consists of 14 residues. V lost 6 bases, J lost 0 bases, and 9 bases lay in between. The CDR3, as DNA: TGTGCCAGCAGATCTGTCGGCTCTGGAAACACCATATATTTT. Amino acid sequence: CASRSVGSGNTIYF.

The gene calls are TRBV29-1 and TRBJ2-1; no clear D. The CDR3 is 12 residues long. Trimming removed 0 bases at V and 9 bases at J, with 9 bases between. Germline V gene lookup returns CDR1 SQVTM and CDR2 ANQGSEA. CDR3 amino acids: CSVEDLQFEQFF. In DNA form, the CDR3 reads TGCAGCGTTGAAGATTTACAGTTTGAGCAGTTCTTC.

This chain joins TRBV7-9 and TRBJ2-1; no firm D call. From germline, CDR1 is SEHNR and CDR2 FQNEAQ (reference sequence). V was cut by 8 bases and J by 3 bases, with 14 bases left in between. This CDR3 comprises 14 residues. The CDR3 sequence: CASSRRKYYNEQFF. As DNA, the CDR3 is TGTGCCAGCTCTCGAAGGAAGTACTACAATGAGCAGTTCTTC.